This T cell receptor (beta chain) was recorded in a study of cytomegalovirus exposure and HLA in healthy donors. About the research overall: Later analysis reported that the approximately 120 validation repertoires shared the platform of the approximately 690 first-cohort repertoires. General study results and limits: The tendency of first-cohort TCR clusters to co-occur in the 110 or so validation repertoires emerged from a later analysis. Roughly 170 TCR beta chains were listed as cytomegalovirus-associated. Usually a TCR sequence was rare, but some public TCRs were found in many donors.

CDR3 size: 15 residues. Looked up from germline, CDR1 is SGHTS and CDR2 is YDEGEE. V gave up 2 bases and J gave up 2 bases; unmatched junction bases: 6. Worth noting for this clone: Antigen specificity is unknown.

Using immunoSEQ multiplex PCR, the repertoire was profiled, and TCRdb retains in-frame clones only, with some absent. The sample records over 150,000 clones, 70% to 90% being singletons. The chain is built from TRBV5-8 and TRBJ1-2; 7 bases agree with TRBD1. The material sequenced was PBMCs. The clonotype originates from a woman aged 18-29 years in good health and CMV-seronegative. The CDR3 here is CASSFRTGSNYGYTF. The CDR3 region has the DNA TGTGCCAGCAGCTTCCGGACAGGATCCAACTATGGCTACACCTTC.